The clone carrying this T cell receptor beta chain was seen repeatedly, ten times or more. Its antigen is unknown. During its preparation, the TCRbeta library received unique molecular identifiers. TCRdb reanalysed the PCR reads using MiXCR and keeps one entry per CDR3 protein. The table has hundreds of thousands of distinct CDR3 sequences, roughly 8.2% seen once. This sample was taken from a study of T-cell reconstitution after alpha-beta-depleted transplantation in children. The study's findings and limits: Approximately two months post-transplant, alpha-beta T cells reportedly originated from several hundred expanded graft clones.

CDR3 size: 17 residues. The V end was cut by 4 bases, the J end by 5 bases, with 23 bases between. The germline V gene encodes CDR1 LNHNV and CDR2 YYDKDF (reference sequence). The origin of this receptor is a male patient between 10 and 17 years old who had a stem cell transplant for acute lymphoblastic leukemia, so the T cells may come from the graft donor. The sample was PBMCs, mostly from graft donor cells, taken 180 days after TCRalphabeta/CD19-depleted stem cell transplant. The J gene is TRBJ1-1, the V gene TRBV15; TRBD1 is a possible D gene (5 bases). CDR3 amino acids: CATSKTMGTSWGTEAFF. Written as DNA, the CDR3 is TGTGCCACCAGCAAGACTATGGGCACATCCTGGGGGACTGAAGCTTTCTTT.